This TCR beta chain was observed in a study of T cells in Graves' hyperthyroidism and ophthalmopathy. Study-level findings and limits: Within blood appeared most thyroid clonotypes that had expanded above 0.001. A 13 V-J model separated ophthalmopathy from stable hyperthyroidism.

The CDR3 regions of TCR beta were amplified from RNA transcripts. RT-PCR in the first round (using the HTBI primer set) targeted the TCR CDR3. TCRdb recomputed calls from the multiplex PCR reads with MiXCR, one row per CDR3 protein. The table has 480,000 or so distinct CDR3 sequences, about 46% seen once. This clonotype occurred once. The antigen is not known. One junction end disagrees with the germline gene, perhaps due to a read error. For the diagnoses, clinical symptoms, serum thyroxine and TRAb, thyroid ultrasound and orbital computed tomography were used. CDR3 size: 15 residues. From germline, CDR1 is KGHDR and CDR2 SFDVKD.

The chain joins TRBV24-1 to TRBJ2-7; 11 bases are shared with TRBD1. The source is an adult woman with Graves' disease, either hyperthyroidism or ophthalmopathy (not recorded which). The specimen was peripheral blood or thyroid tissue (not recorded which). As DNA, the CDR3 is TGTGCCACCAGTGATCCGGGACAGGGGGGCTACGGGCAGTACTTC. It codes for CATSDPGQGGYGQYF.